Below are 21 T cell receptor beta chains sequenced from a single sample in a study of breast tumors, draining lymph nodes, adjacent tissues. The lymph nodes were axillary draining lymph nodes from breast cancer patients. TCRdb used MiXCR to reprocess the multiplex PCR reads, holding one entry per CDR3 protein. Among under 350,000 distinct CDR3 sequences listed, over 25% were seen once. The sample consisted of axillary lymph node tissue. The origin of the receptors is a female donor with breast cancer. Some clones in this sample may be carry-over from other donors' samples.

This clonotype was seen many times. Here the CDR3 reads CSASRVAGVGDTQYF. The CDR3 coding sequence is TGCAGTGCTAGTCGGGTAGCGGGAGTGGGAGATACGCAGTATTTT. This chain uses TRBV20-1 with TRBJ2-3; 9 bases agree with TRBD2. Germline trimming cut 3 bases from V and 5 bases from J; bases unmatched to any gene: 9. In germline, CDR1 is DFQATT, CDR2 SNEGSKA (reference sequence). CDR3 length equals 15 residues.

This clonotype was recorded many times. In nucleotides, the CDR3 is TGTGCCAGCAGTGAACGCGGGGGCCAGGGAGCGGGTGGGTGGTACAATGAGCAGTTCTTC. Translated, it gives CASSERGGQGAGGWYNEQFF. The chain is built from TRBV2 and TRBJ2-1; tentatively, D is TRBD2 (7 bases). Trimming removed 2 bases at V and 4 bases at J, with 27 bases between. The CDR3 contains 20 residues. Germline assignment: CDR1 SNHLY and CDR2 FYNNEI. The full variable domain, its missing parts supplied by reference TRBV2 and TRBJ2-1, is EPEVTQTPSHQVTQMGQEVILRCVPISNHLYFYWYRQILGQKVEFLVSFYNNEISEKSEIFDDQFSVERPDGSNFTLKIRSTKLEDSAMYFCASSERGGQGAGGWYNEQFFGPGTRLTVL.

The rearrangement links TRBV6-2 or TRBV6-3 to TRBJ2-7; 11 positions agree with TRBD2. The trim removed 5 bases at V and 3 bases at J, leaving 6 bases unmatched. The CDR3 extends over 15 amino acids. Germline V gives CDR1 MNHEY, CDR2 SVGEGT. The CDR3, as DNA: TGTGCCAGCAGTGCAGGACTAGCGGGTCTCTACGAGCAGTACTTC. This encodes CASSAGLAGLYEQYF.

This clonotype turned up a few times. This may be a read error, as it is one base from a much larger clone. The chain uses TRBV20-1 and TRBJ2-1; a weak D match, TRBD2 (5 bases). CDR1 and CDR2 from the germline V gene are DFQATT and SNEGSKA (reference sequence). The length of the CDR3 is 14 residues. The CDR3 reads CSAVRRASRNDQFF. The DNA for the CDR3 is TGCAGTGCTGTCCGTAGGGCTAGCCGAAATGATCAGTTCTTC.

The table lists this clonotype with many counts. In nucleotides, the CDR3 is TGTGCCAGCAGCTTAGTGGGGCAAGCGGGGGAAAAACTGTTTTTT. Its protein is CASSLVGQAGEKLFF. The rearrangement joins TRBV7-9 to TRBJ1-4; D is perhaps TRBD1 (5 bases). Germline-derived CDR1 and CDR2 are SEHNR and FQNEAQ (reference sequence). The V end was cut by 1 base, the J end by 8 bases, with 14 bases between. This CDR3 comprises 15 residues.

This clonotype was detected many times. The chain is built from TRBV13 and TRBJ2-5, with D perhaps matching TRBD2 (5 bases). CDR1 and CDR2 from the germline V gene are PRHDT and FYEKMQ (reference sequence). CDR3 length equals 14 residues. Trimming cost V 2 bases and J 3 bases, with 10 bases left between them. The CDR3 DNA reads TGTGCCAGCAGCTTACGTCGGGGAGAAGAGACCCAGTACTTC. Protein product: CASSLRRGEETQYF.

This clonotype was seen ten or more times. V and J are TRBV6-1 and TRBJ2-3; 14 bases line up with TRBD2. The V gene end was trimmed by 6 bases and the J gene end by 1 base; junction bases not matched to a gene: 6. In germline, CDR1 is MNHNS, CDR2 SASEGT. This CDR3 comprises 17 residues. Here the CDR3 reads CASRPGLAGAGTDTQYF. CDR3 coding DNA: TGTGCCAGCAGGCCGGGACTAGCGGGAGCAGGCACAGATACGCAGTATTTT.

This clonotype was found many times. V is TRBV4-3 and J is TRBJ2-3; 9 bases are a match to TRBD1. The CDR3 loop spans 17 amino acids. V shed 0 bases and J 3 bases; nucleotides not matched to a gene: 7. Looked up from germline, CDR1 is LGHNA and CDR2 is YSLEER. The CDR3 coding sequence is TGCGCCAGCAGCCAAGATGTCTCGGACAGGGGAACAGATACGCAGTATTTT. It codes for CASSQDVSDRGTDTQYF.

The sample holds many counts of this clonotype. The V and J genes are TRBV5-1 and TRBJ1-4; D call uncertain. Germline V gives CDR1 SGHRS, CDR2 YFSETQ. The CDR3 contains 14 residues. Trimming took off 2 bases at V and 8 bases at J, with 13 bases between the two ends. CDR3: CASSFGGFGEKLFF. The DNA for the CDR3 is TGCGCCAGCAGCTTTGGAGGTTTTGGCGAAAAACTGTTTTTT.

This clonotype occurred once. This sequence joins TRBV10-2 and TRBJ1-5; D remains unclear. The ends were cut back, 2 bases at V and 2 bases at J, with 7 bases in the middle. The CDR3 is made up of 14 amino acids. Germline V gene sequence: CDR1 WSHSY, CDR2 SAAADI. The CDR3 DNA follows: TGCGCCAGCAGTGAGGGTGGCGGCAATCAGCCCCAGCATTTT. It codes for CASSEGGGNQPQHF.

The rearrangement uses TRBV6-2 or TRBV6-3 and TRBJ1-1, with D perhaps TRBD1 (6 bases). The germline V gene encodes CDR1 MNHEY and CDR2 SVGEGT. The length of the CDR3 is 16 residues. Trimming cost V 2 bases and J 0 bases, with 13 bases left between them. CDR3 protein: CASSYGGRVMNTEAFF. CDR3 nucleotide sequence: TGTGCCAGCAGTTACGGGGGCAGAGTTATGAACACTGAAGCTTTCTTT.

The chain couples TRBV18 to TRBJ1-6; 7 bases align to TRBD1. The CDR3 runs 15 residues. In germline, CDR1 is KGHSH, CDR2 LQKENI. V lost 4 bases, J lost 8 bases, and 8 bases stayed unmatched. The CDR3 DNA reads TGTGCCAGCTCACGGGACAGTATGGGATATTCACCCCTCCACTTT. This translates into CASSRDSMGYSPLHF.

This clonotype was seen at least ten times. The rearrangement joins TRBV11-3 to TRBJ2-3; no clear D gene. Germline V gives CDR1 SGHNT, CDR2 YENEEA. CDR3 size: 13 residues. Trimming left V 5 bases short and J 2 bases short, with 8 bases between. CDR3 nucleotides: TGTGCCAGCAGCCGACGGCTCACAGATACGCAGTATTTT. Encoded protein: CASSRRLTDTQYF.

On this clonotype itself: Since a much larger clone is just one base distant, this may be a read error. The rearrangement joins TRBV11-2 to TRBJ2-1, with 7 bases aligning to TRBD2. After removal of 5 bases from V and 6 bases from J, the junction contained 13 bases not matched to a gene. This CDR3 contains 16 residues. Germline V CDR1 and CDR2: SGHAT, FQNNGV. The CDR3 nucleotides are TGTGCCAGCAGCCCGCTCCGGGGGGTCGGGTCCAATGAGCAGTTCTTC. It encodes CASSPLRGVGSNEQFF. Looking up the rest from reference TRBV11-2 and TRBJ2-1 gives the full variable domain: EAGVAQSPRYKIIEKRQSVAFWCNPISGHATLYWYQQILGQGPKLLIQFQNNGVVDDSQLPKDRFSAERLKGVDSTLKIQPAKLEDSAVYLCASSPLRGVGSNEQFFGPGTRLTVL.

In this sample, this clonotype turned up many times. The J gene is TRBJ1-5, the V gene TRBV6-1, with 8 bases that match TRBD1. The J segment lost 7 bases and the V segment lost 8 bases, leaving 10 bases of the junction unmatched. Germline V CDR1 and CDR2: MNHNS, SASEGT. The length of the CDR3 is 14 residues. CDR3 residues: CASSDRGRFQPQHF. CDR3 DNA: TGTGCCAGCTCAGACAGGGGTAGGTTCCAGCCCCAGCATTTT.

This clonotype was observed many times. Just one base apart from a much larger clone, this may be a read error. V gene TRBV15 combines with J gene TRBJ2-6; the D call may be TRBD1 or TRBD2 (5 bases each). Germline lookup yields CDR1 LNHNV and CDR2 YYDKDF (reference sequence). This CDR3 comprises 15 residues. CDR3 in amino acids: CATGTGIGGANILTF. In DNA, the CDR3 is TGTGCCACCGGGACGGGGATAGGTGGGGCCAACATCCTGACTTTC.

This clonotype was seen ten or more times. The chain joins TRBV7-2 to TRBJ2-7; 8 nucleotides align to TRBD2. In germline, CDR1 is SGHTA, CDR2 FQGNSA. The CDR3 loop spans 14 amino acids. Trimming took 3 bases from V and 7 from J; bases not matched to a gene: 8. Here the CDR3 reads CASSFNAGGREQYF. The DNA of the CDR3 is TGTGCCAGCAGCTTCAACGCGGGAGGTAGAGAGCAGTACTTC.

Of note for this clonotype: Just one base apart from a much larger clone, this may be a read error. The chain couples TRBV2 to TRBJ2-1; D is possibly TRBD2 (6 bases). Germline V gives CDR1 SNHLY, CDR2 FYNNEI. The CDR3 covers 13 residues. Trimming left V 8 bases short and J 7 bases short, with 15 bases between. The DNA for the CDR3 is TGTGCCAGCGCAACTAGCACGGGGAATGAGCAGTTCTTC. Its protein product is CASATSTGNEQFF.

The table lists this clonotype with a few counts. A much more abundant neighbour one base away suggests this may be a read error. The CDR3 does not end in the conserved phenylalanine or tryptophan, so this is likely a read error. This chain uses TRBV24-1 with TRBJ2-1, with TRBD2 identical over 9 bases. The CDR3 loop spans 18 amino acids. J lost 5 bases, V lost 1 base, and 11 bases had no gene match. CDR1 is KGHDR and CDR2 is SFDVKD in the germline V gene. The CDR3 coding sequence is TGTGCCACCAGTGATTTCGGGGCGGGAGGGCCAAGGGACAATGAGCAGTTCCTC. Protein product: CATSDFGAGGPRDNEQFL.

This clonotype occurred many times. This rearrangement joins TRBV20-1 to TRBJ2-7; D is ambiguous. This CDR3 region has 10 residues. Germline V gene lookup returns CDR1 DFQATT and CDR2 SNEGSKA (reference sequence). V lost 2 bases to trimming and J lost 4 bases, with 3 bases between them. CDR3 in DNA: TGCAGTGCTAGAAAATACGAGCAGTACTTC. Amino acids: CSARKYEQYF.

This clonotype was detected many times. The CDR3 DNA reads TGTGCCAGTATTTGGACAGGGAGAGACTATGGCTACACCTTC. This codes for CASIWTGRDYGYTF. The chain has TRBV19 and TRBJ1-2; 8 positions match TRBD1. The junction had 7 bases not matched to a gene; V was cut back by 7 bases and J by 3 bases. This CDR3 has 14 amino acids. CDR1 is LNHDA and CDR2 is SQIVND in the germline V gene (reference sequence).